This T cell receptor (beta chain) was recovered during a study of blood T cell repertoires in COVID-19. Produced via immunoSEQ multiplex PCR; TCRdb's table is partial and in-frame only. The table lists about 180,000 clones, 80% to 90% of them singletons. J was trimmed by 3 bases and V by 0 bases; bases with no gene match: 4. This CDR3 region has 16 residues. Germline CDR1 SGHNT, CDR2 YYREEE (reference sequence). The clonotype originates from a man aged 18 to 29 who had recovered from COVID-19. Sequenced sample: peripheral blood. This chain uses TRBV5-4 with TRBJ2-3; TRBD2 agrees at 10 bases. This chain's CDR3 is CASSLGSGRGTDTQYF. The CDR3 DNA is TGTGCCAGCAGCTTGGGGAGCGGGAGGGGTACAGATACGCAGTATTTT.